The 31 T cell receptor beta chains below all came from one sample that was sequenced in a study of chemoradiotherapy in HPV16-positive cancers. The table came from immunoSEQ multiplex PCR; TCRdb's copy has only in-frame clones and leaves some out. The table lists about 2,700 clones, approximately 90% of them singletons. The sample consisted of tumor tissue, taken from a patient who underwent chemoradiotherapy. All receptors derive from a human donor with HPV-associated anogenital cancer.

The chain employs TRBV28 and TRBJ2-7; 9 bases are shared with TRBD1. Germline trimming cut 6 bases from V and 1 base from J; bases unmatched to any gene: 7. The CDR3 loop spans 15 amino acids. CDR1 is MDHEN and CDR2 is SYDVKM in the germline V gene. The CDR3 nucleotides read TGTGCCAGCAGAGACACGGGACAGGGATCCTACGAGCAGTACTTC. This translates into CASRDTGQGSYEQYF.

The table lists this clone with a count of one. This sequence joins TRBV9 and TRBJ1-1; no definite D call. The V end lost 1 base, the J end lost 2 bases, and 12 bases lay between the germline ends. Germline CDR1 is SGDLS and CDR2 is YYNGEE. This CDR3 has 15 amino acids. CDR3 coding DNA: TGTGCCAGCAGCGTATGGGGAGGTGAAAACACTGAAGCTTTCTTT. Translation: CASSVWGGENTEAFF.

The CDR3 bases are TGTGCCAGCAGCGTCAGCGGGGGGGCACAAGAGACCCAGTACTTC. Encoded protein: CASSVSGGAQETQYF. The chain joins TRBV9 to TRBJ2-5, with 10 bases identical to TRBD2. Germline V lookup: CDR1 SGDLS, CDR2 YYNGEE. The CDR3 has 15 residues. The junction had 3 bases not matched to a gene; V was cut back by 2 bases and J by 2 bases.

This chain uses TRBV30 with TRBJ1-1; D is unresolved. The V and J ends lost 8 bases and 0 bases respectively, with 7 bases between them. Germline assignment: CDR1 GTSNPN and CDR2 SVGIG (reference sequence). There are 11 residues in the CDR3. CDR3 sequence reads: CAGTMNTEAFF. The CDR3 bases are TGTGCCGGTACCATGAACACTGAAGCTTTCTTT.

The CDR3 sequence: CASSLAEGAGDTQYF. The DNA for the CDR3 is TGTGCCAGCAGCTTGGCAGAGGGAGCAGGAGATACGCAGTATTTT. The gene calls are TRBV5-4 and TRBJ2-3, with D possibly TRBD2 on 5 matching bases. The CDR3 covers 15 residues. V lost 0 bases and J lost 5, with 13 bases in between. The germline gives CDR1 SGHNT, CDR2 YYREEE (reference sequence).

The V gene is TRBV29-1, the J gene TRBJ1-1, with D possibly TRBD1 on 5 matching bases. V lost 7 bases and J lost 4, with 16 bases in between. Germline lookup yields CDR1 SQVTM and CDR2 ANQGSEA. The CDR3 length is 13 residues. Written as DNA, the CDR3 is TGCAGCGCCTCCGGGGTGCAGGGCACTGAAGCTTTCTTT. This codes for CSASGVQGTEAFF.

The chain uses TRBV9 and TRBJ1-1; D call uncertain. V was shortened by 4 bases and J by 7 bases, with 20 bases between the two germline ends. The CDR3 sequence is 15 residues long. In germline, CDR1 is SGDLS, CDR2 YYNGEE. The CDR3 DNA follows: TGTGCCAGCAGCAACAAACAGCACAGCGCCGTTGAAGCTTTCTTT. It translates to CASSNKQHSAVEAFF.

The chain uses TRBV10-3 and TRBJ2-7; D assignment may be TRBD1 or TRBD2 (5 bases each). This CDR3 spans 17 amino acids. Germline CDR1 reads ENHRY; CDR2 reads SYGVKD. The V gene lost 3 bases and the J gene lost 3 bases, with 21 bases spanning the gap. The CDR3 loop reads CAISDEGSPNSFYEQYF. Here the CDR3 DNA reads TGTGCCATCAGTGATGAGGGGAGTCCCAATTCCTTCTACGAGCAGTACTTC.

V usage is TRBV15 and J usage is TRBJ1-5; D ambiguous. In germline, CDR1 is LNHNV, CDR2 YYDKDF (reference sequence). This CDR3 has 14 amino acids. V was cut by 1 base and J by 1 base, with 5 bases left in between. This CDR3 reads CATSRGVSNQPQHF. The CDR3 DNA reads TGTGCCACCAGCAGAGGGGTGAGCAATCAGCCCCAGCATTTT.

The chain recombines TRBV5-6 with TRBJ1-3; D is ambiguous. This CDR3 has 14 residues. Germline loops: CDR1 SGHDT, CDR2 YYEEEE. Trimming cost V 1 base and J 0 bases, with 5 bases left between them. This CDR3 is CASSLRASGNTIYF. The CDR3 nucleotides are TGTGCCAGCAGCTTGAGGGCCTCTGGAAACACCATATATTTT.

The V gene is TRBV7-2, the J gene TRBJ2-1; a weak D match, TRBD1 (6 bases). CDR1 SGHTA and CDR2 FQGNSA come from the germline V gene. V lost 2 bases and J lost 7, with 9 bases in between. This CDR3 region has 13 residues. The CDR3 spells CASSLMGANEQFF. In nucleotides, the CDR3 is TGTGCCAGCAGCTTAATGGGGGCTAATGAGCAGTTCTTC.

The chain recombines TRBV7-3 with TRBJ1-1, with D perhaps matching TRBD1 (6 bases). Germline-derived CDR1 and CDR2 are SGHTA and FQGTGA. The ends were cut back, 0 bases at V and 1 base at J, with 9 bases in the middle. CDR3 length: 15 residues. The CDR3 DNA sequence: TGTGCCAGCAGCTTAACGGGGGCGGCGAACACTGAAGCTTTCTTT. Translating gives CASSLTGAANTEAFF.

The J gene is TRBJ2-2, the V gene TRBV5-1, with TRBD2 matching over 11 bases. The CDR3 is 14 amino acids. Germline CDR1 reads SGHRS; CDR2 reads YFSETQ. V shed 7 bases and J 3 bases; nucleotides not matched to a gene: 2. CDR3 nucleotide sequence: TGCGCCAGCCAGACTAGCGGGGACACCGGGGAGCTGTTTTTT. Translated, it gives CASQTSGDTGELFF.

V usage is TRBV4-2 and J usage is TRBJ1-1; TRBD1 might be the D (6 bases). The length of the CDR3 is 16 residues. V lost 4 bases, J lost 2 bases, and 17 bases lay in between. Germline CDR1 reads LGHNA; CDR2 reads YNFKEQ. In DNA, the CDR3 is TGTGCCAGCAGCCGAGAAACCGGGACAAAAAACACTGAAGCTTTCTTT. Translation gives CASSRETGTKNTEAFF.

CDR3 amino acids: CASSQGPGQYF. Written as DNA, the CDR3 is TGTGCCAGCAGCCAAGGTCCAGGGCAGTATTTT. The chain uses TRBV14 and TRBJ2-3; D call uncertain. Trimming shortened V by 1 base and J by 11 bases, and 7 bases separated the two germline ends. The CDR3 runs to 11 residues. CDR1 and CDR2 from the germline V gene are SGHDN and FVKESK.

V usage is TRBV28 and J usage is TRBJ2-3, with 11 bases lining up with TRBD2. Germline CDR1 and CDR2: MDHEN and SYDVKM. The J segment lost 2 bases and the V segment lost 6 bases, leaving 7 bases of the junction unmatched. This CDR3 has 16 amino acids. CDR3 sequence reads: CASRLPGLADTDTQYF. The CDR3 bases are TGTGCCAGCAGGCTTCCGGGACTAGCGGACACAGATACGCAGTATTTT.

This CDR3 reads CATSRSPDSKQYGYTF. The CDR3 nucleotides are TGTGCCACCAGCAGATCGCCTGACTCCAAACAATATGGCTACACCTTC. The chain carries TRBV15 and TRBJ1-2; D gene ambiguous. The CDR3 runs 16 residues. Deletions cut 2 bases from V and 5 bases from J, with 18 bases between. Germline loops: CDR1 LNHNV, CDR2 YYDKDF (reference sequence).

This chain links TRBV6-5 with TRBJ2-5; D may be TRBD2 (6 bases). The CDR3 runs 13 residues. The germline gives CDR1 MNHEY, CDR2 SVGAGI. V was clipped by 7 bases and J by 3 bases, with 12 bases between them. The CDR3 reads CASKREAEETQYF. The CDR3 bases are TGTGCCAGCAAGAGGGAGGCGGAAGAGACCCAGTACTTC.

This chain links TRBV7-6 with TRBJ1-5; TRBD1 is a possible D gene (5 bases). CDR1 and CDR2 (germline): SGHVS, FNYEAQ. The CDR3 runs to 15 residues. Trimming removed 8 bases at V and 1 base at J, with 15 bases between. The DNA of the CDR3 is TGTGCCAGCGGTCCCGGGGCATCAAGCAATCAGCCCCAGCATTTT. Translation: CASGPGASSNQPQHF.

The chain uses TRBV6-5 and TRBJ2-1; no firm D call. The germline CDR1 and CDR2 sequences are MNHEY and SVGAGI. V was trimmed by 1 base and J by 10 bases, leaving 11 bases between them. The CDR3 is 13 residues long. The CDR3 DNA sequence: TGTGCCAGCAGTTACTACCTCTCTGGGGAGCAGTTCTTC. Its protein is CASSYYLSGEQFF.

This chain uses TRBV27 with TRBJ1-4, with 10 bases aligning to TRBD1. Germline loops: CDR1 MNHEY, CDR2 SMNVEV (reference sequence). The V segment lost 4 bases and the J segment 5 bases; nucleotides outside the gene matches: 4. This CDR3 has 15 amino acids. The CDR3, as DNA: TGTGCCAGCAGTTCAGGGGGACAGGGGAATGAAAAACTGTTTTTT. This sequence encodes CASSSGGQGNEKLFF.

This sequence joins TRBV14 and TRBJ2-5; D gene ambiguous. The germline V gene has CDR1 SGHDN and CDR2 FVKESK. V shed 3 bases and J shed 7 bases, with 6 bases lying between them. The CDR3 is made up of 11 amino acids. CDR3 region: CASSHGATQYF. CDR3 sequence (DNA): TGTGCCAGCAGCCACGGAGCGACCCAGTACTTC.

This clone was seen only once. This chain uses TRBV5-1 with TRBJ2-7; tentative D call: TRBD1 (6 bases). Between the trimmed V and J ends, which lost 1 base and 3 bases, there was a span of 11 bases. This CDR3 spans 14 amino acids. Germline CDR1 SGHRS, CDR2 YFSETQ. The CDR3 loop reads CASSLTDSLYEQYF. For the CDR3, the DNA is TGCGCCAGCAGCTTGACGGACAGTCTCTACGAGCAGTACTTC.

This clone was detected only a few times. J is TRBJ2-1 and V is TRBV6-5; 7 positions match TRBD2. With 2 bases clipped from V and 7 bases from J, the junction kept 8 bases outside the gene matches. CDR3 size: 15 residues. The germline CDR1 and CDR2 sequences are MNHEY and SVGAGI. The CDR3 loop reads CASSYGGGSSNEQFF. For the CDR3, the DNA is TGTGCCAGCAGTTACGGCGGCGGGAGTTCGAATGAGCAGTTCTTC.

This clone was seen just once. The J gene is TRBJ1-3, the V gene TRBV4-3, with D perhaps matching TRBD1 (5 bases). V shed 4 bases and J shed 0 bases, with 22 bases lying between them. The CDR3 has 19 residues. The germline V gene has CDR1 LGHNA and CDR2 YSLEER. CDR3 DNA sequence: TGCGCCAGCAGCCGAGAAGCCGGGACGGCTTATTACTCTGGAAACACCATATATTTT. Translated: CASSREAGTAYYSGNTIYF.

This clone was picked up one time. J is TRBJ1-2 and V is TRBV29-1; no clear D gene. Germline V gene lookup returns CDR1 SQVTM and CDR2 ANQGSEA. V was pared by 0 bases and J by 5 bases, with 7 bases between. The CDR3 loop spans 12 amino acids. The CDR3 region is CSVEDRKYGYTF. CDR3 sequence (DNA): TGCAGCGTTGAAGACAGAAAATATGGCTACACCTTC.

The gene calls are TRBV30 and TRBJ2-1, with D perhaps matching TRBD1 or TRBD2 (5 bases each). V was shortened by 5 bases and J by 2 bases, with 10 bases between the two germline ends. Germline values: CDR1 GTSNPN, CDR2 SVGIG (reference sequence). CDR3 length: 13 amino acids. The CDR3 DNA is TGTGCCTGGGGGGGTGTGACCTACAATGAGCAGTTCTTC. This sequence encodes CAWGGVTYNEQFF.

V gene TRBV4-2 combines with J gene TRBJ1-2; no clear D. V gave up 2 bases and J gave up 5 bases, with 12 bases separating them. The CDR3 sequence is 14 residues long. Germline V CDR1 and CDR2: LGHNA, YNFKEQ. CDR3 residues: CASSQTKGEYGYTF. The CDR3 nucleotides are TGTGCCAGCAGCCAAACCAAGGGAGAGTATGGCTACACCTTC.

The rearrangement uses TRBV5-4 and TRBJ2-3; D is unclear. Looked up from germline, CDR1 is SGHNT and CDR2 is YYREEE (reference sequence). The CDR3 is 15 amino acids. Trimming stripped 4 bases from V and 5 bases from J, with 17 bases between. As DNA, the CDR3 is TGTGCCAGCAGCGAAAGGCTAACCCGCGAAGATACGCAGTATTTT. Protein product: CASSERLTREDTQYF. Combining the CDR3 with reference TRBV5-4 and TRBJ2-3 gives the whole variable domain ETGVTQSPTHLIKTRGQQVTLRCSSQSGHNTVSWYQQALGQGPQFIFQYYREEENGRGNFPPRFSGLQFPNYSSELNVNALELDDSALYLCASSERLTREDTQYFGPGTRLTVL.

The chain couples TRBV6-5 to TRBJ2-7; D possibly corresponds to TRBD1 (6 bases). Per the germline V gene, CDR1 is MNHEY and CDR2 is SVGAGI. V dropped 3 bases and J dropped 9 bases, with 15 bases sitting between them. This CDR3 region has 13 residues. CDR3 bases: TGTGCCAGCAGTTATCAAGCTCAGGACAGGCAGTACTTC. It is translated as CASSYQAQDRQYF.

V usage is TRBV7-2 and J usage is TRBJ2-1; D unclear. The CDR3 totals 12 residues. V lost 4 bases and J lost 9, with 10 bases in between. Germline V gene data show CDR1 as SGHTA and CDR2 as FQGNSA. The CDR3 DNA reads TGTGCCAGCAGCTCCCCTTTCCGTGAGCAGTTCTTC. Translated, it gives CASSSPFREQFF.